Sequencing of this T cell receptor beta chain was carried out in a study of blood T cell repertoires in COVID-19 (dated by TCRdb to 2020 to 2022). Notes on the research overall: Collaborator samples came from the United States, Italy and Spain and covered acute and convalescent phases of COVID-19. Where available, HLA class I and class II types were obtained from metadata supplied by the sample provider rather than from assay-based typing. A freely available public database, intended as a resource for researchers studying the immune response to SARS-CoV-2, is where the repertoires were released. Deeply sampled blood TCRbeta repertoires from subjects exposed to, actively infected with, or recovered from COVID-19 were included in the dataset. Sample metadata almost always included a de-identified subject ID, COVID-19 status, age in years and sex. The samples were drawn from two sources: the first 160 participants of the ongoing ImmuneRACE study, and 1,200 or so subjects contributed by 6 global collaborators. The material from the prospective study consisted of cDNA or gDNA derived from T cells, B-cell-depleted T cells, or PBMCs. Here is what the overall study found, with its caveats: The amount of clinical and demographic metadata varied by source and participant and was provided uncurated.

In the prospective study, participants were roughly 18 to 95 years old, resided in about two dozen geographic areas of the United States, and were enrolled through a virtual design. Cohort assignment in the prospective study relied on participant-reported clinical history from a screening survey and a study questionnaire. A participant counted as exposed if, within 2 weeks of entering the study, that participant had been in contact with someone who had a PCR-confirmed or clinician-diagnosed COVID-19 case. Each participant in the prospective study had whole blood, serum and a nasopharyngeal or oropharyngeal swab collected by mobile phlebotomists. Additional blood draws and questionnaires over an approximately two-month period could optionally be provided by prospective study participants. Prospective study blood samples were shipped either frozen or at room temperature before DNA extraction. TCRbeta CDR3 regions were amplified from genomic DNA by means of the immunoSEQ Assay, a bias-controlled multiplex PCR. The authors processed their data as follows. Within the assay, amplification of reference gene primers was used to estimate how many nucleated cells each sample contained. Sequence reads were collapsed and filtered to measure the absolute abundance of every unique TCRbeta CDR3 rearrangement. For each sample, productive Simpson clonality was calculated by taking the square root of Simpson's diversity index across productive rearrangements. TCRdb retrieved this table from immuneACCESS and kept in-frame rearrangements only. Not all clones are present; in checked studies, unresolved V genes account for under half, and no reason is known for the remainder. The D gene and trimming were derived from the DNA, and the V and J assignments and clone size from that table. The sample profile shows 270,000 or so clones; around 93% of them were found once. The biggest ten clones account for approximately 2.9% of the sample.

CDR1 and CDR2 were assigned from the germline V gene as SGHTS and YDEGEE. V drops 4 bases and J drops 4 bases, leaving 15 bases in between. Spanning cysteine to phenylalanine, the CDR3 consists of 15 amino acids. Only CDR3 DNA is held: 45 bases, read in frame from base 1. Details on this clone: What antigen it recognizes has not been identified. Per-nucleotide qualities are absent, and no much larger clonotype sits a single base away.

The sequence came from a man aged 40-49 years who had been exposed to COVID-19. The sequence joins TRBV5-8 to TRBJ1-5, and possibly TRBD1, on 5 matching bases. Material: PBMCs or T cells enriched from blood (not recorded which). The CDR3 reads CASSPRGGGNQPQHF. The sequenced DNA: TGTGCCAGCAGCCCACGGGGTGGGGGGAATCAGCCCCAGCATTTT.